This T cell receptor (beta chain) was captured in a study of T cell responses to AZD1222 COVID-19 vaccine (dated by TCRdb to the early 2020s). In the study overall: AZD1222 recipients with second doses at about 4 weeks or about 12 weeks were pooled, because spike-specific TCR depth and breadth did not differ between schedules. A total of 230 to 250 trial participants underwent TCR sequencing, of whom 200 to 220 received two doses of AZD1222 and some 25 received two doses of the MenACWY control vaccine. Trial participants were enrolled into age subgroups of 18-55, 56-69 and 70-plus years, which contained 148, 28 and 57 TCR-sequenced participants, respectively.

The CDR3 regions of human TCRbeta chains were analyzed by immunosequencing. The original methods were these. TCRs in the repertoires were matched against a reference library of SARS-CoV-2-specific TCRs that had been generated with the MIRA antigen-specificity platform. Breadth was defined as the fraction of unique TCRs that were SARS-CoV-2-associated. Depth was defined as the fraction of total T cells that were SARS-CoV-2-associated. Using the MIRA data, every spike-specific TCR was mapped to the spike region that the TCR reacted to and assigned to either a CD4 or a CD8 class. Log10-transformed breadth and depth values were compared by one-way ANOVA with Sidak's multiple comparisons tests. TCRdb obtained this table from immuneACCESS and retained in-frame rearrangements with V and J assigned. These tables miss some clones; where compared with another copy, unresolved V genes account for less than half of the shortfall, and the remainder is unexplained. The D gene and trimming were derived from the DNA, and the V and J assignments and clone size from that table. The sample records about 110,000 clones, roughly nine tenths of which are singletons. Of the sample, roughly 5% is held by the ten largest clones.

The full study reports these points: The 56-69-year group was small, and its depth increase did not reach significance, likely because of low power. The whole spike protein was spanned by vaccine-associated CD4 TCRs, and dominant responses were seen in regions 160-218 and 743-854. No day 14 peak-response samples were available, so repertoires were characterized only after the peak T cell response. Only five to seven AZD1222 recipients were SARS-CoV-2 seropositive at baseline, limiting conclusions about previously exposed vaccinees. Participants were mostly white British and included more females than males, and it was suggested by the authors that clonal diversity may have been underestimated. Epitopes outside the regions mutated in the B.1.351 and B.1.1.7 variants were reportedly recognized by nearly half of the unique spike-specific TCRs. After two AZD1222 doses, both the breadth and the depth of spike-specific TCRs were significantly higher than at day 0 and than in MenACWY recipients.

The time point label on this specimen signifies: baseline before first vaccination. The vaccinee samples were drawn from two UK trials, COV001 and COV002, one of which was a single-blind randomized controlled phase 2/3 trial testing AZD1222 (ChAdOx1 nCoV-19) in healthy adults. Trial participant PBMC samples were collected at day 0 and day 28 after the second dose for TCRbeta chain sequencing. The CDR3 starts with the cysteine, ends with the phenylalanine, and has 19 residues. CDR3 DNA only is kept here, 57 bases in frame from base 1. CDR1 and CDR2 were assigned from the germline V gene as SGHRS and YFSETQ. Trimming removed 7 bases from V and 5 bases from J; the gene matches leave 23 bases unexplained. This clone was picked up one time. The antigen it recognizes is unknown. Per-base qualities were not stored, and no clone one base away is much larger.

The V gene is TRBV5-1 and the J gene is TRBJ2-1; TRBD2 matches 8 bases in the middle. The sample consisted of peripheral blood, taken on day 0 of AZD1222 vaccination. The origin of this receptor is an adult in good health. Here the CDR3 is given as CASLEGMSGSVLVHNEQFF. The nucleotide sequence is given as TGCGCCAGCCTCGAGGGGATGAGCGGGAGCGTTCTAGTACACAATGAGCAGTTCTTC.